This TCR beta chain was sequenced during a study of blood T cells in healthy people across ages. About this clonotype itself: As yet, its antigen is unknown. The junction departs from germline at one end; a sequencing error may be responsible.

Points from the study as a whole: Measured against age, TCR beta diversity per million T cells decreased in a roughly linear manner. Calculation of diversity from one million T cells yielded estimates considered to be underestimates.

The length of the CDR3 is 14 residues. Germline CDR1 is MGHRA and CDR2 is YSYEKL. Total RNA was isolated from each sample in quantities of at least 6 micrograms. Alongside a J-beta primer mix, a sample-barcoded 5' primer served in a second PCR lasting roughly 7 to 11 cycles. TCRdb re-analysed the 5' RACE reads in MiXCR, keeping a single row per CDR3 protein. This table has roughly 680,000 distinct CDR3 sequences, 45% to 60% appearing once. The sequenced sample was blood. The rearrangement joins TRBV4-1 to TRBJ1-2, with TRBD1 matching over 7 bases. This receptor was identified in a woman older than 75 in good health. This CDR3 reads CVSSQPGQRNGYTF. CDR3 bases: TGCGTCAGCAGCCAACCGGGACAGAGAAATGGCTACACCTTC.